This is a list of T cell receptor beta chains from one sample in a study of CD8 T cell repertoires and HIV-1 epitope variants. Their specific antigens are unknown. Repertoires were generated with immunoSEQ multiplex PCR, while TCRdb's copy carries only in-frame clones and drops some. The table shows 5,500 to 6,500 clones, with 65% to 80% occurring only once. The sample comprised cultured CD8+ T cells derived from PBMCs. These receptors originate from a male donor with HIV. Both conserved end residues are part of each CDR3. A D gene is named only where the DNA matches it firmly. The size entry is marked missing in some rows and otherwise reads once, few, many or a size class.

clone size: NA
J gene: TRBJ2-7
V gene: TRBV5-1
D gene: TRBD1
CDR3 protein: CASSLGGQGSHEQYF
CDR3 DNA: TGCGCCAGCAGCTTGGGGGGACAGGGTTCCCACGAGCAGTACTTC

clone size: NA
J gene: TRBJ1-1
V gene: TRBV9
D gene: TRBD1
CDR3 protein: CASSPRVAGGTEAFF
CDR3 DNA: TGTGCCAGCAGCCCCCGTGTGGCAGGGGGCACTGAAGCTTTCTTT

clone size: NA
J gene: TRBJ1-5
V gene: TRBV5-6
D gene: TRBD1
CDR3 protein: CASSSQTGAQPQHF
CDR3 DNA: TGTGCCAGCAGCTCCCAAACAGGGGCTCAGCCCCAGCATTTT

clone size: NA
J gene: TRBJ2-7
V gene: TRBV2
D gene: TRBD2
CDR3 protein: CASRTTSGEQYF
CDR3 DNA: TGTGCCAGCAGGACGACTAGCGGGGAGCAGTACTTC

clone size: NA
J gene: TRBJ2-1
V gene: TRBV18
D gene: NA
CDR3 protein: CASSPPSNEQFF
CDR3 DNA: TGTGCCAGCTCACCACCTAGCAATGAGCAGTTCTTC

clone size: NA
J gene: TRBJ1-1
V gene: TRBV5-1
D gene: TRBD1
CDR3 protein: CASSSSTGGGSTEAFF
CDR3 DNA: TGCGCCAGCAGCTCATCGACAGGGGGCGGGAGCACTGAAGCTTTCTTT

clone size: NA
J gene: TRBJ1-1
V gene: TRBV28
D gene: NA
CDR3 protein: CASSPRTEMNTEAFF
CDR3 DNA: TGTGCCAGCAGTCCGCGGACAGAGATGAACACTGAAGCTTTCTTT

clone size: NA
J gene: TRBJ1-2
V gene: TRBV4-3
D gene: NA
CDR3 protein: CASSQDWGGSGGYTF
CDR3 DNA: TGCGCCAGCAGCCAAGATTGGGGGGGTTCGGGAGGCTACACCTTC

clone size: few
J gene: TRBJ2-7
V gene: TRBV10-3
D gene: NA
CDR3 protein: CAISEQERYYEQYF
CDR3 DNA: TGTGCCATCAGTGAGCAGGAGAGGTACTACGAGCAGTACTTC

clone size: few
J gene: TRBJ2-1
V gene: TRBV6-5
D gene: TRBD2
CDR3 protein: CASSYSPSGGRNEQFF
CDR3 DNA: TGTGCCAGCAGTTACTCGCCTAGCGGGGGACGCAATGAGCAGTTCTTC

clone size: NA
J gene: TRBJ1-3
V gene: TRBV25-1
D gene: NA
CDR3 protein: CASSEPYSGNTIYF
CDR3 DNA: TGTGCCAGCAGTGAACCCTACTCTGGAAACACCATATATTTT

clone size: NA
J gene: TRBJ2-1
V gene: TRBV6-5
D gene: TRBD2
CDR3 protein: CASSYSPSGRNNEQFF
CDR3 DNA: TGTGCCAGCAGTTACTCCCCTAGCGGGAGAAACAATGAGCAGTTCTTC

clone size: few
J gene: TRBJ2-7
V gene: TRBV27
D gene: NA
CDR3 protein: CASSPARTYEQYF
CDR3 DNA: TGTGCCAGCAGTCCCGCCCGAACCTACGAGCAGTACTTC

clone size: NA
J gene: TRBJ2-5
V gene: TRBV5-1
D gene: NA
CDR3 protein: CASSLNRAGQETQYF
CDR3 DNA: TGCGCCAGCAGCTTGAACAGGGCGGGCCAAGAGACCCAGTACTTC

clone size: NA
J gene: TRBJ2-1
V gene: TRBV27
D gene: TRBD2
CDR3 protein: CASSSGLAGGYNEQFF
CDR3 DNA: TGTGCCAGCAGTTCCGGACTAGCGGGAGGGTACAATGAGCAGTTCTTC

clone size: NA
J gene: TRBJ1-1
V gene: TRBV28
D gene: NA
CDR3 protein: CASSTRLNTEAFF
CDR3 DNA: TGTGCCAGCAGCACCAGACTGAACACTGAAGCTTTCTTT

clone size: NA
J gene: TRBJ1-6
V gene: TRBV28
D gene: NA
CDR3 protein: CASSLYRVLEPYNSPLHF
CDR3 DNA: TGTGCCAGCAGTTTATACCGGGTCCTTGAACCCTATAATTCACCCCTCCACTTT

clone size: NA
J gene: TRBJ1-6
V gene: TRBV25-1
D gene: NA
CDR3 protein: CASSDRTANSPLHF
CDR3 DNA: TGTGCCAGCAGTGACCGGACAGCAAATTCACCCCTCCACTTT

clone size: NA
J gene: TRBJ2-1
V gene: TRBV19
D gene: TRBD2
CDR3 protein: CATKAGSSYNEQFF
CDR3 DNA: TGTGCCACCAAAGCGGGGAGCTCCTACAATGAGCAGTTCTTC

clone size: NA
J gene: TRBJ2-7
V gene: TRBV5-6
D gene: NA
CDR3 protein: CASSLALAEQYF
CDR3 DNA: TGTGCCAGCAGCTTGGCGCTTGCCGAGCAGTACTTC

clone size: few
J gene: TRBJ2-7
V gene: TRBV29-1
D gene: TRBD1
CDR3 protein: CSVPGQGAHEQYF
CDR3 DNA: TGCAGCGTCCCGGGACAGGGGGCTCACGAGCAGTACTTC

clone size: NA
J gene: TRBJ1-2
V gene: TRBV5-6
D gene: NA
CDR3 protein: CASSLGQGLIRYTF
CDR3 DNA: TGTGCCAGCAGCTTGGGGCAGGGGCTGATACGCTACACCTTC

clone size: few
J gene: TRBJ1-1
V gene: TRBV5-5
D gene: TRBD1
CDR3 protein: CASSWGTGNTEAFF
CDR3 DNA: TGTGCCAGCAGCTGGGGGACAGGCAACACTGAAGCTTTCTTT

clone size: NA
J gene: TRBJ1-4
V gene: TRBV15
D gene: NA
CDR3 protein: CATSISEFDNEKLFF
CDR3 DNA: TGTGCCACCAGCATCTCGGAGTTCGATAATGAAAAACTGTTTTTT

clone size: NA
J gene: TRBJ2-1
V gene: TRBV7-2
D gene: TRBD2
CDR3 protein: CASSEVAGAYNEQFF
CDR3 DNA: TGTGCCAGCAGCGAGGTAGCGGGGGCCTACAATGAGCAGTTCTTC

clone size: few
J gene: TRBJ1-1
V gene: TRBV28
D gene: NA
CDR3 protein: CASSGTHMNTEAFF
CDR3 DNA: TGTGCCAGCAGTGGGACACACATGAACACTGAAGCTTTCTTT

clone size: NA
J gene: TRBJ2-2
V gene: TRBV28
D gene: TRBD2
CDR3 protein: CASRRILAGFTGELFF
CDR3 DNA: TGTGCCAGCAGACGTATACTAGCGGGATTCACCGGGGAGCTGTTTTTT

clone size: NA
J gene: TRBJ2-7
V gene: TRBV28
D gene: NA
CDR3 protein: CASSFARGYEQYF
CDR3 DNA: TGTGCCAGCAGTTTTGCCAGAGGGTACGAGCAGTACTTC

clone size: NA
J gene: TRBJ2-7
V gene: TRBV30
D gene: NA
CDR3 protein: CAWSGDGYEQYF
CDR3 DNA: TGTGCCTGGAGCGGGGACGGCTACGAGCAGTACTTC

clone size: few
J gene: TRBJ2-2
V gene: TRBV5-6
D gene: TRBD1
CDR3 protein: CASSLLGAGTANTGELFF
CDR3 DNA: TGTGCCAGCAGCTTGTTAGGAGCCGGGACAGCGAACACCGGGGAGCTGTTTTTT

clone size: NA
J gene: TRBJ2-2
V gene: TRBV28
D gene: TRBD1
CDR3 protein: CASRSTGTGDTGELFF
CDR3 DNA: TGTGCCAGCAGATCTACCGGGACAGGGGACACCGGGGAGCTGTTTTTT

clone size: few
J gene: TRBJ2-5
V gene: TRBV11-1
D gene: NA
CDR3 protein: CASTPFLSNQETQYF
CDR3 DNA: TGTGCCAGCACGCCTTTTTTGAGCAACCAAGAGACCCAGTACTTC

clone size: NA
J gene: TRBJ1-1
V gene: TRBV28
D gene: NA
CDR3 protein: CASRIKPNTEAFF
CDR3 DNA: TGTGCCAGCAGAATCAAACCGAACACTGAAGCTTTCTTT

clone size: few
J gene: TRBJ2-1
V gene: TRBV11-2
D gene: NA
CDR3 protein: CASSGGLNYNEQFF
CDR3 DNA: TGTGCCAGCAGCGGGGGACTTAATTACAATGAGCAGTTCTTC

clone size: few
J gene: TRBJ2-1
V gene: TRBV19
D gene: NA
CDR3 protein: CASSLGPSSYNEQFF
CDR3 DNA: TGTGCCAGTAGTCTGGGGCCAAGCTCCTACAATGAGCAGTTCTTC

clone size: once
J gene: TRBJ2-7
V gene: TRBV4-3
D gene: NA
CDR3 protein: CASSQDWWGVYEQYF
CDR3 DNA: TGCGCCAGCAGCCAAGATTGGTGGGGGGTCTACGAGCAGTACTTC

clone size: NA
J gene: TRBJ2-7
V gene: TRBV28
D gene: NA
CDR3 protein: CASRPTGFRLEQYF
CDR3 DNA: TGTGCCAGCAGGCCCACAGGGTTCCGGCTCGAGCAGTACTTC

clone size: NA
J gene: TRBJ2-5
V gene: TRBV7-2
D gene: NA
CDR3 protein: CASSPGPEETQYF
CDR3 DNA: TGTGCCAGCAGCCCCGGGCCAGAGGAGACCCAGTACTTC

clone size: few
J gene: TRBJ2-1
V gene: TRBV9
D gene: TRBD2
CDR3 protein: CASRETSGSANEQFF
CDR3 DNA: TGTGCCAGCAGAGAGACTAGCGGGAGTGCCAATGAGCAGTTCTTC

clone size: NA
J gene: TRBJ2-7
V gene: TRBV28
D gene: TRBD1
CDR3 protein: CASSFVTGSYEQYF
CDR3 DNA: TGTGCCAGCAGTTTTGTGACAGGGTCCTACGAGCAGTACTTC

clone size: NA
J gene: TRBJ1-2
V gene: TRBV5-4
D gene: NA
CDR3 protein: CASSPWPVELDYGYTF
CDR3 DNA: TGTGCCAGCAGCCCTTGGCCGGTAGAATTGGACTATGGCTACACCTTC

clone size: few
J gene: TRBJ1-2
V gene: TRBV18
D gene: NA
CDR3 protein: CASSPTGNYGYTF
CDR3 DNA: TGTGCCAGCTCACCAACGGGGAACTATGGCTACACCTTC

clone size: NA
J gene: TRBJ2-5
V gene: TRBV4-3
D gene: TRBD2
CDR3 protein: CASSQDPSGGAETQYF
CDR3 DNA: TGCGCCAGCAGCCAAGATCCTAGCGGGGGGGCAGAGACCCAGTACTTC

clone size: NA
J gene: TRBJ2-7
V gene: TRBV5-6
D gene: NA
CDR3 protein: CASSFSGEQYF
CDR3 DNA: TGTGCCAGCAGCTTCTCAGGAGAGCAGTACTTC

clone size: once
J gene: TRBJ2-2
V gene: TRBV4-3
D gene: NA
CDR3 protein: CASSLWAGDAGELFF
CDR3 DNA: TGCGCCAGCAGCCTTTGGGCAGGCGATGCCGGGGAGCTGTTTTTT

clone size: NA
J gene: TRBJ1-2
V gene: TRBV25-1
D gene: TRBD1
CDR3 protein: CASSDRALGGYTF
CDR3 DNA: TGTGCCAGCTCGGACAGGGCCCTTGGGGGCTACACCTTC

clone size: NA
J gene: TRBJ1-4
V gene: TRBV6-5
D gene: NA
CDR3 protein: CASSYKWGLKLFF
CDR3 DNA: TGTGCCAGCAGTTACAAATGGGGACTAAAACTGTTTTTT

clone size: NA
J gene: TRBJ2-7
V gene: TRBV5-8
D gene: NA
CDR3 protein: CASSPTTSSYEQYF
CDR3 DNA: TGTGCCAGCAGCCCTACTACGAGCTCCTACGAGCAGTACTTC

clone size: NA
J gene: TRBJ2-2
V gene: TRBV27
D gene: TRBD2
CDR3 protein: CASSSTTTSGNNTGELFF
CDR3 DNA: TGTGCCAGCAGTTCAACGACAACTAGCGGGAACAACACCGGGGAGCTGTTTTTT

clone size: NA
J gene: TRBJ2-7
V gene: TRBV6-6
D gene: NA
CDR3 protein: CASSLRAGEQYF
CDR3 DNA: TGTGCCAGCAGCTTACGAGCGGGCGAGCAGTACTTC

clone size: few
J gene: TRBJ1-1
V gene: TRBV5-1
D gene: TRBD1
CDR3 protein: CASSLIRQGGSTEAFF
CDR3 DNA: TGCGCCAGCAGCTTAATCCGACAGGGGGGGAGCACTGAAGCTTTCTTT